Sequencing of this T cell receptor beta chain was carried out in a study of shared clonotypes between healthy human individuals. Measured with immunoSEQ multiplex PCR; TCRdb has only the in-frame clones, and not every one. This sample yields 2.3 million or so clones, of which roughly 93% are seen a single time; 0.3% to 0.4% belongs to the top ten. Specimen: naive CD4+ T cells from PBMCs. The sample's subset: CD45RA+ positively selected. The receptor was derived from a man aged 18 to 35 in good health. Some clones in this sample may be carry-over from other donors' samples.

The CDR3 DNA sequence: TGTGCCAGCAGCTACGGTGGTCGCAGGGCCTACAATGAGCAGTTCTTC. This codes for CASSYGGRRAYNEQFF. The chain recombines TRBV5-6 with TRBJ2-1, with D tentatively TRBD1 (5 bases). CDR3 length: 16 amino acids. Germline CDR1 SGHDT, CDR2 YYEEEE. Trimming removed 3 bases from V and 2 bases from J, with 15 bases in between.